Listed here are 12 T cell receptor beta chains from one sample, sequenced in a study of technical replicates of blood from a handful of donors. Repertoires were generated with immunoSEQ multiplex PCR, while TCRdb's copy carries only in-frame clones and drops some. This sample carries about 70,000 clones, approximately 96% of them seen once, and the ten largest clones take 0.39%. The sequenced material came from T cells isolated from PBMCs. All receptors come from a human donor in good health.

The chain is built from TRBV2 and TRBJ2-7; 8 bases agree with TRBD1. With V trimmed by 3 bases and J by 4 bases, 5 bases remained unmatched. This CDR3 comprises 14 residues. Per the germline V gene, CDR1 is SNHLY and CDR2 is FYNNEI. The CDR3 sequence is CASSDRDRRYEQYF. DNA for the CDR3: TGTGCCAGCAGTGACCGGGACAGGAGATACGAGCAGTACTTC. The whole variable domain, remainder taken from reference TRBV2 and TRBJ2-7, is EPEVTQTPSHQVTQMGQEVILRCVPISNHLYFYWYRQILGQKVEFLVSFYNNEISEKSEIFDDQFSVERPDGSNFTLKIRSTKLEDSAMYFCASSDRDRRYEQYFGPGTRLTVT.

V and J are TRBV25-1 and TRBJ1-4, with TRBD1 matching 8 bases. The CDR3 spans 13 residues. With V trimmed by 3 bases and J by 8 bases, 2 bases remained unmatched. Germline-derived CDR1 and CDR2 are MGHDK and SYGVNS. Written as DNA, the CDR3 is TGTGCCAGCAGTGAGGGGGACAGGGAAAAACTGTTTTTT. Amino acids: CASSEGDREKLFF.

The chain employs TRBV2 and TRBJ2-1; no firm D call. The CDR3 extends over 12 amino acids. Trimming took off 7 bases at V and 8 bases at J, with 12 bases between the two ends. Germline V gene sequence: CDR1 SNHLY, CDR2 FYNNEI. CDR3 DNA sequence: TGTGCCAGCACCGTGAGCTTCGATGAGCAGTTCTTC. As protein: CASTVSFDEQFF. Complete variable domain (other parts from reference TRBV2 and TRBJ2-1): EPEVTQTPSHQVTQMGQEVILRCVPISNHLYFYWYRQILGQKVEFLVSFYNNEISEKSEIFDDQFSVERPDGSNFTLKIRSTKLEDSAMYFCASTVSFDEQFFGPGTRLTVL.

The gene calls are TRBV4-3 and TRBJ2-7, with 7 nucleotides matching TRBD2. CDR3 size: 14 residues. V lost 1 base and J lost 2; bases outside the gene matches: 2. Germline V gives CDR1 LGHNA, CDR2 YSLEER. CDR3 protein: CASSQAGGAYEQYF. The CDR3 DNA reads TGCGCCAGCAGCCAAGCGGGAGGAGCCTACGAGCAGTACTTC.

This chain uses TRBV9 with TRBJ1-5; D perhaps matches TRBD1 (6 bases). Trimming shortened V by 2 bases and J by 5 bases, and 11 bases separated the two germline ends. The germline gives CDR1 SGDLS, CDR2 YYNGEE. CDR3 length equals 14 residues. The DNA of the CDR3 is TGTGCCAGCAGCGTCCTAGGGGGAGATCAGCCCCAGCATTTT. It specifies CASSVLGGDQPQHF.

This sequence joins TRBV27 and TRBJ1-2; D is uncertain. Germline loops: CDR1 MNHEY, CDR2 SMNVEV (reference sequence). The V gene lost 4 bases and the J gene lost 7 bases, with 16 bases spanning the gap. The CDR3 length is 14 residues. CDR3 DNA sequence: TGTGCCAGCAGTTATGAGGGAGAGGGAGGTGGCTACACCTTC. Its translation is CASSYEGEGGGYTF.

The CDR3 DNA is TGTGCCAGCAGTTTAGATTGGGGGACAAATCAGCCCCAGCATTTT. Translation: CASSLDWGTNQPQHF. The rearrangement uses TRBV27 and TRBJ1-5, with D possibly matching TRBD1 (6 bases). Germline V gives CDR1 MNHEY, CDR2 SMNVEV (reference sequence). V was trimmed by 2 bases and J by 4 bases, leaving 12 bases between them. The CDR3 length is 15 residues.

DNA for the CDR3: TGTGCCAGCAGTCTCGACAGCCTTACAACAGATACGCAGTATTTT. Protein: CASSLDSLTTDTQYF. The chain employs TRBV28 and TRBJ2-3; D may be TRBD1 (5 bases). From germline, CDR1 is MDHEN and CDR2 SYDVKM. The CDR3 spans 15 residues. The V end lost 5 bases, the J end lost 3 bases, and 15 bases lay between the germline ends.

V and J are TRBV27 and TRBJ2-7; a possible D gene is TRBD1 (5 bases). V lost 1 base, J lost 2 bases, and 9 bases lay in between. CDR1 MNHEY and CDR2 SMNVEV come from the germline V gene (reference sequence). The CDR3 has 14 amino acids. The CDR3 loop is CASSLFPGTYEQYF. The CDR3 DNA follows: TGTGCCAGCAGTTTATTCCCAGGGACCTACGAGCAGTACTTC.

Regarding this clone: The junction shows a germline mismatch at one end, possibly a read error. The rearrangement links TRBV27 to TRBJ1-5; D not certain. The CDR3 consists of 15 residues. Germline V lookup: CDR1 MNHEY, CDR2 SMNVEV (reference sequence). CDR3 protein: CASRLYGGGNQPQHF. CDR3 bases: TGTGCCAGCAGATTATACGGTGGTGGCAATCAGCCCCAGCATTTT.

This chain links TRBV7-9 with TRBJ2-7, with a tentative D call TRBD1 (6 bases). Germline lookup yields CDR1 SEHNR and CDR2 FQNEAQ (reference sequence). The CDR3 has 17 amino acids. The ends were cut back, 4 bases at V and 3 bases at J, with 22 bases in the middle. CDR3: CASSSAGQTPNFYEQYF. The CDR3 nucleotides are TGTGCCAGCAGCTCCGCCGGACAGACGCCCAACTTCTACGAGCAGTACTTC.

The CDR3 protein is CASSWGLGRYEQYF. The CDR3 DNA reads TGTGCCAGCAGTTGGGGACTAGGCCGCTACGAGCAGTACTTC. The V call is TRBV27, the J call TRBJ2-7, with 8 bases that match TRBD2. Germline V gene data show CDR1 as MNHEY and CDR2 as SMNVEV (reference sequence). This CDR3 spans 14 amino acids. The V segment lost 4 bases and the J segment 3 bases; nucleotides outside the gene matches: 5.